The subject of this entry is one TCR beta chain. The data derive from a study of blood T cell repertoires in COVID-19. Trimming took 8 bases from V and 0 from J; bases not matched to a gene: 18. The V gene's germline CDR1 is LNHDA and CDR2 SQIVND (reference sequence). The CDR3 sequence is 19 residues long. Method: immunoSEQ multiplex PCR; TCRdb's copy keeps in-frame clones and lacks some. The sample consists of around 63,000 clones, 70% to 90% of them appearing once. The sample consisted of peripheral blood. The chain recombines TRBV19 with TRBJ2-3; 9 bases are shared with TRBD2. The TCR sequence derives from a woman aged 80 or older with active COVID-19. The CDR3 DNA is TGTGCCAGTCGGCCGGCAAGACGGGCTAGCGGGGAGAGCACAGATACGCAGTATTTT. Translated: CASRPARRASGESTDTQYF.